Following are 25 T cell receptor beta chains from one sample sequenced in a study of blood T cell repertoires in COVID-19. The table came from immunoSEQ multiplex PCR; TCRdb's copy has only in-frame clones and leaves some out. The sample has 190,000 or so clones; more than 70% are singletons. The material sequenced was peripheral blood. The receptors were sampled from a woman younger than 45 with acute or convalescent COVID-19.

This clone has a handful of counts. DNA for the CDR3: TGTGCCAGCGCAGGTGTCCTCCGGCAGCCCCAGCATTTT. The encoded protein is CASAGVLRQPQHF. V gene TRBV5-8 combines with J gene TRBJ1-5; the D is unclear. The CDR3 totals 13 residues. The germline V gene has CDR1 SGHTS and CDR2 YDEGEE. Trimming took off 7 bases at V and 7 bases at J, with 15 bases between the two ends.

This clone has a single count. The gene calls are TRBV28 and TRBJ2-1; D perhaps matches TRBD1 (5 bases). CDR1 is MDHEN and CDR2 is SYDVKM in the germline V gene. This CDR3 has 12 residues. With 6 bases removed from V and 8 bases from J, the gap between germline ends came to 11 bases. The CDR3: CASRGAGYEQFF. The DNA for the CDR3 is TGTGCCAGCAGAGGGGCAGGATATGAGCAGTTCTTC.

The chain combines TRBV30 with TRBJ2-7; 10 nucleotides match TRBD2. The CDR3 is made up of 15 amino acids. In germline, CDR1 is GTSNPN, CDR2 SVGIG (reference sequence). With V trimmed by 0 bases and J by 2 bases, 4 bases remained unmatched. CDR3 residues: CAWSVGLAETYEQYF. The CDR3 DNA is TGTGCCTGGAGTGTCGGACTAGCGGAGACCTACGAGCAGTACTTC.

The rearrangement uses TRBV18 and TRBJ1-1; tentative D call: TRBD1 (6 bases). Germline values: CDR1 KGHSH, CDR2 LQKENI. Trimming stripped 10 bases from V and 1 base from J, with 19 bases between. The CDR3 has 15 residues. In DNA, the CDR3 is TGTGCCACCTCCCAAGGGGGAGAATGGAACACTGAAGCTTTCTTT. It specifies CATSQGGEWNTEAFF.

The rearrangement joins TRBV11-2 to TRBJ2-3; 8 bases line up with TRBD2. The trim removed 6 bases at V and 2 bases at J, leaving 10 bases unmatched. The CDR3 has 16 amino acids. The germline CDR1 and CDR2 sequences are SGHAT and FQNNGV. For the CDR3, the DNA is TGTGCCAGCAGTTTATTTAGCGGGACCATCACAGATACGCAGTATTTT. Translation gives CASSLFSGTITDTQYF.

The chain links TRBV11-2 to TRBJ1-4; D ambiguous. The CDR3 covers 13 residues. Trimming removed 3 bases from V and 4 bases from J, with 6 bases in between. CDR1 and CDR2 from the germline V gene are SGHAT and FQNNGV. In DNA, the CDR3 is TGTGCCAGCAGCTTCGGTAATAATGAAAAACTGTTTTTT. Encoded protein: CASSFGNNEKLFF.

The chain uses TRBV28 and TRBJ1-2, with D unclear. The CDR3 spans 15 residues. Germline CDR1 is MDHEN and CDR2 is SYDVKM. Trimming took off 6 bases at V and 0 bases at J, with 14 bases between the two ends. CDR3 in amino acids: CASSGRWAANYGYTF. For the CDR3, the DNA is TGTGCCAGCAGCGGGAGGTGGGCTGCTAACTATGGCTACACCTTC.

The chain couples TRBV7-2 to TRBJ2-7; D perhaps matches TRBD1 (6 bases). Germline lookup yields CDR1 SGHTA and CDR2 FQGNSA. The CDR3 consists of 15 residues. V shed 5 bases and J shed 1 base, with 15 bases lying between them. The DNA for the CDR3 is TGTGCCAGCAGCCGTGGACAGCCGCTTTCCTACGAGCAGTACTTC. It encodes CASSRGQPLSYEQYF.

The chain carries TRBV6-5 and TRBJ1-2; TRBD1 matches 7 bases. CDR1 is MNHEY, CDR2 SVGAGI, per germline. The ends lost 6 bases at V and 3 bases at J; junction bases unmatched: 4. This CDR3 is 13 amino acids long. CDR3 sequence: CASRRDRHYGYTF. As DNA, the CDR3 is TGTGCCAGCAGACGGGACAGACACTATGGCTACACCTTC.

This chain links TRBV2 with TRBJ1-5; perhaps TRBD1 as D (5 bases). This CDR3 has 15 residues. V lost 6 bases and J 0 bases, leaving 12 bases between the germline ends. In germline, CDR1 is SNHLY, CDR2 FYNNEI. This CDR3 reads CASRRDSNSNQPQHF. The CDR3 coding sequence is TGTGCCAGCAGGAGAGACAGCAATAGCAATCAGCCCCAGCATTTT. Drawing the rest from reference TRBV2 and TRBJ1-5, the complete variable domain is EPEVTQTPSHQVTQMGQEVILRCVPISNHLYFYWYRQILGQKVEFLVSFYNNEISEKSEIFDDQFSVERPDGSNFTLKIRSTKLEDSAMYFCASRRDSNSNQPQHFGDGTRLSIL.

This clone was counted a single time. This chain connects TRBV5-1 to TRBJ2-7; D is perhaps TRBD2 (6 bases). V was cut by 4 bases and J by 6 bases, with 17 bases left in between. The CDR3 sequence is 14 residues long. The germline V gene encodes CDR1 SGHRS and CDR2 YFSETQ. CDR3: CASSGNPLEGEQYF. CDR3 DNA: TGCGCCAGCAGCGGTAACCCTTTGGAGGGCGAGCAGTACTTC.

This chain uses TRBV5-1 with TRBJ2-1; 7 nucleotides line up with TRBD2. CDR1 and CDR2 (germline): SGHRS, YFSETQ. This CDR3 comprises 16 residues. V was pared by 0 bases and J by 6 bases, with 9 bases of the junction left unmatched. In nucleotides, the CDR3 is TGCGCCAGCAGCTTGGCGGGTGGGAGGGCCCTCAATGAGCAGTTCTTC. Translated: CASSLAGGRALNEQFF.

The chain carries TRBV10-3 and TRBJ2-5, with D unclear. Germline V gene lookup returns CDR1 ENHRY and CDR2 SYGVKD. The V end was cut by 6 bases, the J end by 0 bases, with 8 bases between. This CDR3 contains 13 residues. The CDR3 sequence: CAIRSRYQETQYF. The CDR3 region has the DNA TGTGCCATCAGATCCAGGTACCAAGAGACCCAGTACTTC.

J is TRBJ1-1 and V is TRBV7-2, with TRBD1 matching over 7 bases. CDR3 length equals 14 residues. Trimming took 8 bases from V and 5 from J; bases not matched to a gene: 11. The germline V gene encodes CDR1 SGHTA and CDR2 FQGNSA. CDR3 loop: CASRPRQGGTEAFF. In DNA, the CDR3 is TGTGCCAGCCGACCCCGACAGGGTGGGACTGAAGCTTTCTTT.

V gene TRBV11-3 combines with J gene TRBJ2-1; D possibly corresponds to TRBD1 (6 bases). The ends were cut back, 5 bases at V and 2 bases at J, with 13 bases in the middle. This CDR3 has 15 amino acids. CDR1 and CDR2 from the germline V gene are SGHNT and YENEEA. Here the CDR3 reads CASSITGWAYNEQFF. CDR3 coding DNA: TGTGCCAGCAGCATTACAGGGTGGGCCTACAATGAGCAGTTCTTC.

The J gene is TRBJ1-1, the V gene TRBV4-1, with D unresolved. Germline V gene lookup returns CDR1 MGHRA and CDR2 YSYEKL. V was clipped by 0 bases and J by 2 bases, with 10 bases between them. The CDR3 loop spans 15 amino acids. The CDR3, as DNA: TGCGCCAGCAGCCAAGATTGGCGGTTTAACACTGAAGCTTTCTTT. Amino acid sequence: CASSQDWRFNTEAFF.

The V call is TRBV3-1 (or the pseudogene TRBV3-2), the J call TRBJ2-5, with D perhaps TRBD1 (5 bases). CDR1 is LGHDT and CDR2 is YNNKEL in the germline V gene (reference sequence). V lost 4 bases, J lost 5 bases, and 11 bases lay in between. The CDR3 runs to 13 residues. CDR3 sequence reads: CASSPTEVETQYF. DNA for the CDR3: TGTGCCAGCAGCCCGACAGAGGTTGAGACCCAGTACTTC.

This sequence joins TRBV28 and TRBJ1-2, with 9 bases matching TRBD1. The V segment lost 6 bases and the J segment 7 bases; nucleotides outside the gene matches: 6. The CDR3 totals 13 residues. Germline loops: CDR1 MDHEN, CDR2 SYDVKM. The CDR3 sequence is CASRPTGGLGYTF. CDR3 nucleotides: TGTGCCAGCAGGCCTACAGGGGGCCTTGGCTACACCTTC.

V usage is TRBV5-1 and J usage is TRBJ1-2, with 8 positions matching TRBD1. Germline lookup yields CDR1 SGHRS and CDR2 YFSETQ. V gave up 7 bases and J gave up 7 bases; unmatched junction bases: 3. This CDR3 comprises 11 residues. The CDR3 protein is CASGTGSGYTF. The CDR3 nucleotides read TGCGCCAGCGGGACAGGAAGTGGCTACACCTTC.

The V gene is TRBV24-1, the J gene TRBJ1-4; D not resolved. CDR3 length equals 12 residues. V was cut by 4 bases and J by 5 bases, with 4 bases left in between. Germline assignment: CDR1 KGHDR and CDR2 SFDVKD. CDR3 sequence reads: CATSEANEKLFF. The CDR3 DNA reads TGTGCCACCAGTGAAGCGAATGAAAAACTGTTTTTT.

The chain combines TRBV20-1 with TRBJ2-2, with 7 bases matching TRBD2. Germline CDR1 reads DFQATT; CDR2 reads SNEGSKA (reference sequence). V lost 3 bases to trimming and J lost 9 bases; unmatched junction nucleotides: 4. The CDR3 length is 12 residues. CDR3 protein: CSASRGVRELFF. CDR3 nucleotides: TGCAGTGCTAGTCGGGGGGTCCGGGAGCTGTTTTTT.

J is TRBJ2-1 and V is TRBV9; D gene ambiguous. The germline V and J ends were trimmed by 3 bases and 8 bases, with 12 bases remaining between them. Germline V gene data show CDR1 as SGDLS and CDR2 as YYNGEE. CDR3 size: 13 residues. DNA of the CDR3: TGTGCCAGCAGCGGGAAGAGACGGGATGAGCAGTTCTTC. This gives the protein CASSGKRRDEQFF.

About this clone: Within the sample, other DNA sequences also encode this same CDR3. V usage is TRBV5-1 and J usage is TRBJ2-3; a possible D gene is TRBD1 (5 bases). The CDR3 sequence is 13 residues long. Germline CDR1 is SGHRS and CDR2 is YFSETQ. Deletions cut 1 base from V and 4 bases from J, with 7 bases between. CDR3: CASSLRGADTQYF. CDR3 in DNA: TGCGCCAGCAGCTTGAGGGGTGCAGATACGCAGTATTTT.

The V gene is TRBV24-1, the J gene TRBJ2-1, with 10 positions matching TRBD1. CDR1 is KGHDR and CDR2 is SFDVKD in the germline V gene. Trimming removed 7 bases from V and 8 bases from J; junction bases left unmatched: 10. The CDR3 has 15 residues. The CDR3 nucleotides are TGTGCCACCAGCATGACAGGGGGCGCCGGGTATGAGCAGTTCTTC. Its translation is CATSMTGGAGYEQFF.

The chain links TRBV25-1 to TRBJ2-2; no clear D gene. The V and J ends lost 5 bases and 2 bases respectively, with 3 bases between them. Germline CDR1 MGHDK, CDR2 SYGVNS. The CDR3 is 12 residues long. In nucleotides, the CDR3 is TGTGCCAGCAGTCTAAACACCGGGGAGCTGTTTTTT. Its protein is CASSLNTGELFF.